What follows are 12 T cell receptor beta chains derived from one specimen sequenced in a study of spatial heterogeneity in lung cancer. Time point described: sample taken at primary tumor resection. Unsorted whole RNA samples from tumor, nontumor lung or frozen PBMC were sequenced. TCRdb itself ran the 5' RACE reads through MiXCR, one entry per CDR3 protein. The table lists 70,000 to 90,000 distinct CDR3 sequences, 10% to 15% of them singletons. This specimen was PBMCs, taken at surgery. Receptors originate from a male donor with early-stage non-small cell lung cancer.

This clonotype was counted between two and nine times. The gene calls are TRBV5-1 and TRBJ2-1; D gene unclear. This CDR3 region has 15 residues. CDR1 and CDR2 (germline): SGHRS, YFSETQ. Trimming took 4 bases from V and 2 from J, leaving 13 bases between them. The CDR3 reads CASSPTTLPYNEQFF. In DNA form, the CDR3 reads TGCGCCAGCAGCCCCACCACTCTTCCCTACAATGAGCAGTTCTTC.

The chain employs TRBV2 and TRBJ1-1; D is possibly TRBD1 (5 bases). V was cut by 1 base and J by 5 bases, with 8 bases left in between. The CDR3 covers 13 residues. Per germline, CDR1 SNHLY and CDR2 FYNNEI. DNA for the CDR3: TGTGCCAGCAGTGAAGGTTGGGGGACTGAAGCTTTCTTT. Protein: CASSEGWGTEAFF.

V gene TRBV7-2 combines with J gene TRBJ2-5; the D is unclear. V was trimmed by 0 bases and J by 7 bases, leaving 9 bases between them. The CDR3 totals 13 residues. Germline assignment: CDR1 SGHTA and CDR2 FQGNSA. The CDR3 coding sequence is TGTGCCAGCAGCTTAGCCAGGATGGGGACCCAGTACTTC. Translation: CASSLARMGTQYF.

The chain carries TRBV5-1 and TRBJ1-6; D not resolved. There are 16 residues in the CDR3. V was cut by 0 bases and J by 8 bases, with 15 bases left in between. CDR1 and CDR2 from the germline V gene are SGHRS and YFSETQ. For the CDR3, the DNA is TGCGCCAGCAGCTTGGCTGGACGCCTACGGGATTCACCCCTCCACTTT. Its translation is CASSLAGRLRDSPLHF.

This clonotype has a handful of counts. The gene calls are TRBV10-3 and TRBJ2-6; D is uncertain. CDR1 is ENHRY, CDR2 SYGVKD, per germline. V gave up 5 bases and J gave up 2 bases, with 4 bases separating them. The CDR3 runs to 13 residues. The CDR3 spells CAISYTGANVLTF. In nucleotides, the CDR3 is TGTGCCATCAGTTATACTGGGGCCAACGTCCTGACTTTC.

The rearrangement links TRBV7-2 to TRBJ2-1; D remains unclear. The V end lost 7 bases, the J end lost 5 bases, and 6 bases lay between the germline ends. CDR3 length equals 11 residues. Germline values: CDR1 SGHTA, CDR2 FQGNSA. The CDR3 DNA is TGTGCCAGCATGAGGAACAATGAGCAGTTCTTC. Protein: CASMRNNEQFF. Full variable domain (outside the CDR3, taken from reference TRBV7-2 and TRBJ2-1): GAGVSQSPSNKVTEKGKDVELRCDPISGHTALYWYRQSLGQGLEFLIYFQGNSAPDKSGLPSDRFSAERTGGSVSTLTIQRTQQEDSAVYLCASMRNNEQFFGPGTRLTVL.

V usage is TRBV30 and J usage is TRBJ1-5; unclear D gene. The V gene lost 1 base and the J gene lost 1 base, with 5 bases spanning the gap. The CDR3 is 13 amino acids. The germline gives CDR1 GTSNPN, CDR2 SVGIG (reference sequence). The CDR3 region has the DNA TGTGCCTGGAGTGCCGCAAGCAATCAGCCCCAGCATTTT. Its protein is CAWSAASNQPQHF.

This chain links TRBV5-1 with TRBJ2-5; D may be TRBD1 (6 bases). Germline CDR1 SGHRS, CDR2 YFSETQ. The ends were cut back, 4 bases at V and 5 bases at J, with 12 bases in the middle. The CDR3 contains 13 residues. The CDR3 reads CASSDGTLETQYF. CDR3 in DNA: TGCGCCAGCAGCGACGGGACACTGGAGACCCAGTACTTC. The full variable domain, rest sourced from reference TRBV5-1 and TRBJ2-5, is KAGVTQTPRYLIKTRGQQVTLSCSPISGHRSVSWYQQTPGQGLQFLFEYFSETQRNKGNFPGRFSGRQFSNSRSEMNVSTLELGDSALYLCASSDGTLETQYFGPGTRLLVL.

This clonotype has at least ten counts. The V call is TRBV5-1, the J call TRBJ2-7; D gene ambiguous. The V end was cut by 1 base, the J end by 3 bases, with 8 bases between. Germline CDR1 reads SGHRS; CDR2 reads YFSETQ. The CDR3 is 13 residues long. CDR3 sequence: CASSLIAHYEQYF. For the CDR3, the DNA is TGCGCCAGCAGCTTGATCGCCCACTACGAGCAGTACTTC.

The rearrangement links TRBV27 to TRBJ2-3, with D perhaps TRBD2 (5 bases). Germline-derived CDR1 and CDR2 are MNHEY and SMNVEV (reference sequence). The CDR3 totals 13 residues. Between the trimmed V and J ends, which lost 7 bases and 2 bases, there was a span of 10 bases. CDR3 sequence (DNA): TGTGCCAGCATCGGAGACTACACAGATACGCAGTATTTT. Its translation: CASIGDYTDTQYF.

This clonotype was counted ten times or more. The V and J genes are TRBV4-2 and TRBJ1-2, with 8 positions matching TRBD1. This CDR3 contains 17 residues. V lost 0 bases, J lost 1 base, and 7 bases stayed unmatched. Germline V gives CDR1 LGHNA, CDR2 YNFKEQ. The DNA of the CDR3 is TGTGCCAGCAGCCAAGAGGTCGGGGACAGGAATAACTATGGCTACACCTTC. This sequence encodes CASSQEVGDRNNYGYTF.

This clonotype appeared many times. For the CDR3, the DNA is TGTGCCAGCAGTTTACGGCCCGCTTGGGACAGCTCACCCCTCCACTTT. Amino acid sequence: CASSLRPAWDSSPLHF. V gene TRBV27 combines with J gene TRBJ1-6, with 7 nucleotides matching TRBD1. Losses at the gene ends were 2 bases for V and 10 bases for J; bases not matched to a gene: 11. The germline gives CDR1 MNHEY, CDR2 SMNVEV (reference sequence). CDR3 size: 16 residues.